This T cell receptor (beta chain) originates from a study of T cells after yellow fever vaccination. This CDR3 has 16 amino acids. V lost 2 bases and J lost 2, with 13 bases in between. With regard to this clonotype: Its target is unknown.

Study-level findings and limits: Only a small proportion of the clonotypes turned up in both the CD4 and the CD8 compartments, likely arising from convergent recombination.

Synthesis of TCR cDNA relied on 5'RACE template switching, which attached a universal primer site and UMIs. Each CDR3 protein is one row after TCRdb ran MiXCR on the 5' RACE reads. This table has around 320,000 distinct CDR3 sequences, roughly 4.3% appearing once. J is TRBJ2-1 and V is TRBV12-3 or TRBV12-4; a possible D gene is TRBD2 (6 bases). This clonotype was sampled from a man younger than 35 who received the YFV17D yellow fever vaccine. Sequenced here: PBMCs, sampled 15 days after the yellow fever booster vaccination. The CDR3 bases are TGTGCCAGCAGTTTATTAGTCTGGGGGGCCTACAATGAGCAGTTCTTC. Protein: CASSLLVWGAYNEQFF.